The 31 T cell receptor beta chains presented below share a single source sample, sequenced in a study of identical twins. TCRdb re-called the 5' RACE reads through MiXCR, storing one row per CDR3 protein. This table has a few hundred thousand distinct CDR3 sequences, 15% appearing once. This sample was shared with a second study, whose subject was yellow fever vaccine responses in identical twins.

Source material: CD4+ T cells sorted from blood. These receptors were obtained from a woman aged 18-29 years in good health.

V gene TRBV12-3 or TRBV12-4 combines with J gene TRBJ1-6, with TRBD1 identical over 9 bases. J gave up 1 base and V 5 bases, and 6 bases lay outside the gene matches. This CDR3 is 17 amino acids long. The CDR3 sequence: CASSEGQGTSYNSPLHF. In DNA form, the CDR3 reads TGTGCCAGCAGTGAGGGACAGGGTACTTCCTATAATTCACCCCTCCACTTT.

The CDR3: CASRRGTLTDTQYF. The CDR3 bases are TGTGCCAGCAGGCGAGGGACACTCACAGATACGCAGTATTTT. The chain joins TRBV7-2 to TRBJ2-3, with D possibly being TRBD1 (6 bases). Trimming pared 6 bases from V and 2 bases from J, leaving 12 bases between. Germline loops: CDR1 SGHTA, CDR2 FQGNSA. The CDR3 is made up of 14 amino acids.

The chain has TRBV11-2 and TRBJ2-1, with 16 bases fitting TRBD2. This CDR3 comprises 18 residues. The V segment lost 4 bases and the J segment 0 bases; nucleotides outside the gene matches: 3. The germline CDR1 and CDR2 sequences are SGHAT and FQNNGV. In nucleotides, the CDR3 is TGTGCCAGCAGCTCGGGACTAGCGGGAGGGGCCTCCTACAATGAGCAGTTCTTC. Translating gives CASSSGLAGGASYNEQFF.

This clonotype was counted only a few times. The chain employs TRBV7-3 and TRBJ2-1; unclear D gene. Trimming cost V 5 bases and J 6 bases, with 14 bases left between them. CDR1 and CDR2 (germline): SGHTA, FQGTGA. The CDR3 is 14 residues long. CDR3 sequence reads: CASSPELSRNEQFF. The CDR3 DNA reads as TGTGCCAGCAGCCCCGAATTGAGCCGCAATGAGCAGTTCTTC.

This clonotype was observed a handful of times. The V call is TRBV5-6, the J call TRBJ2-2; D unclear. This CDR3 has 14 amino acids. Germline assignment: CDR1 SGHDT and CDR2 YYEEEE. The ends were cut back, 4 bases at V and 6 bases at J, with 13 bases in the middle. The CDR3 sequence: CASSRLLASGELFF. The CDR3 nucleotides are TGTGCCAGCAGCCGCTTGTTAGCCTCCGGGGAGCTGTTTTTT. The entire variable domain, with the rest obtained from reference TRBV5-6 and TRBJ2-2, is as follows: DAGVTQSPTHLIKTRGQQVTLRCSPKSGHDTVSWYQQALGQGPQFIFQYYEEEERQRGNFPDRFSGHQFPNYSSELNVNALLLGDSALYLCASSRLLASGELFFGEGSRLTVL.

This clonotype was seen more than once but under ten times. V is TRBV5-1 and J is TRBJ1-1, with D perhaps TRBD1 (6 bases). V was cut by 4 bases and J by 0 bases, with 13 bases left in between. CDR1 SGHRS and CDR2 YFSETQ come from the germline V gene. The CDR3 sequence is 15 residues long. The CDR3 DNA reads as TGCGCCAGCAGCGAAGACAGGTCCATGAACACTGAAGCTTTCTTT. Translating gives CASSEDRSMNTEAFF. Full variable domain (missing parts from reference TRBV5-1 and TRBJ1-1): KAGVTQTPRYLIKTRGQQVTLSCSPISGHRSVSWYQQTPGQGLQFLFEYFSETQRNKGNFPGRFSGRQFSNSRSEMNVSTLELGDSALYLCASSEDRSMNTEAFFGQGTRLTVV.

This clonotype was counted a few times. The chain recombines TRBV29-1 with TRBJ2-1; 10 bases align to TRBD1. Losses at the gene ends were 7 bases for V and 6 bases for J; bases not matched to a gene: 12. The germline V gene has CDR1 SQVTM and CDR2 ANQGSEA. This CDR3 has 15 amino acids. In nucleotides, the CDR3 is TGCAGCGCGGCAAGGACAGGGGGTTCAGGCAATGAGCAGTTCTTC. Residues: CSAARTGGSGNEQFF.

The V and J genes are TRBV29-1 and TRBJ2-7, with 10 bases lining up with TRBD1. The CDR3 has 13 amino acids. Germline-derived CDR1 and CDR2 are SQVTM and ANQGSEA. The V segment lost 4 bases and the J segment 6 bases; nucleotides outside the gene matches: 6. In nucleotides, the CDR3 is TGCAGCGTTGGGGACAGGGGATTCTCCGAGCAGTACTTC. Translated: CSVGDRGFSEQYF.

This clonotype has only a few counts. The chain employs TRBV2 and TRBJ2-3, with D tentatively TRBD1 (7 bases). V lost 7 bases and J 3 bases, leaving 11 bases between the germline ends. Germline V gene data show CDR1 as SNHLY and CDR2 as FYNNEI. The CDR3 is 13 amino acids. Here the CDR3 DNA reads TGTGCCAGCATGACAGGGAGGACAGATACGCAGTATTTT. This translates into CASMTGRTDTQYF.

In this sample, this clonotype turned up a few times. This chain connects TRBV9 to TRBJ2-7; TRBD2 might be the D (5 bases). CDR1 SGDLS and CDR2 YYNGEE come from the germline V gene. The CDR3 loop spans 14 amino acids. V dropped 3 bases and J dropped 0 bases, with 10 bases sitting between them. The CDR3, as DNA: TGTGCCAGCAGCGCCCTCGGGATCTCCTACGAGCAGTACTTC. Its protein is CASSALGISYEQYF.

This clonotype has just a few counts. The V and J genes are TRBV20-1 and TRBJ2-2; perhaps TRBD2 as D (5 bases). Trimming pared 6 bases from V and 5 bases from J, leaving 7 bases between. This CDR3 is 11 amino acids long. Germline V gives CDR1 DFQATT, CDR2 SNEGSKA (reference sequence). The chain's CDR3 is CSAGITGELFF. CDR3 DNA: TGCAGTGCCGGGATTACCGGGGAGCTGTTTTTT.

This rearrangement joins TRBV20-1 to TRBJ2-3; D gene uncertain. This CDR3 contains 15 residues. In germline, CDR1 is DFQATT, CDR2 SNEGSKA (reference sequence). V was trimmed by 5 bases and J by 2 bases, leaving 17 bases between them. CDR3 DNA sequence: TGCAGTGCTCCCGGGCCACAAGTATACACAGATACGCAGTATTTT. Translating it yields CSAPGPQVYTDTQYF.

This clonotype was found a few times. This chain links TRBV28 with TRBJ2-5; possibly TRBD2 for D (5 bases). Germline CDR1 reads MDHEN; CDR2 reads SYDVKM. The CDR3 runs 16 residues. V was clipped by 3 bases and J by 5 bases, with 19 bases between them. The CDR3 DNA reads TGTGCCAGCAGTTTTTCTCTGTCGGGGTTACGGGAGACCCAGTACTTC. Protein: CASSFSLSGLRETQYF.

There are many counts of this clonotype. The CDR3 loop is CATSDSLDTGELFF. For the CDR3, the DNA is TGTGCCACCAGCGACAGCTTGGACACCGGGGAGCTGTTTTTT. The chain uses TRBV15 and TRBJ2-2, with D possibly being TRBD1 (5 bases). The CDR3 extends over 14 amino acids. Germline V gene data show CDR1 as LNHNV and CDR2 as YYDKDF (reference sequence). V lost 5 bases to trimming and J lost 3 bases, with 10 bases between them.

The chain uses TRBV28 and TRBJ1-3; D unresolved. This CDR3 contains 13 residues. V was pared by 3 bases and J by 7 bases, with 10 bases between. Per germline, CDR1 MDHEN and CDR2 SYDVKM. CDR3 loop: CASSFARRNTIYF. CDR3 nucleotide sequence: TGTGCCAGCAGTTTTGCCAGGCGGAACACCATATATTTT.

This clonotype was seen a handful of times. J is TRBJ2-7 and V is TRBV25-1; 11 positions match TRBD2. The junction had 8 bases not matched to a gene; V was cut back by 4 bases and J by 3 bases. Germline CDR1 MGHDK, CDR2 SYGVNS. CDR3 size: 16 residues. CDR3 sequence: CASSGGGTSGNYEQYF. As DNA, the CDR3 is TGTGCCAGCAGTGGGGGAGGGACTAGCGGCAACTACGAGCAGTACTTC.

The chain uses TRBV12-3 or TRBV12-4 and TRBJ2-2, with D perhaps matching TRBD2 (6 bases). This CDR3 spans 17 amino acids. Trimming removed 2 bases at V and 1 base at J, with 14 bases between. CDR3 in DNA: TGTGCCAGCAGTTTATCTGGAGGGCGCGAGAACACCGGGGAGCTGTTTTTT. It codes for CASSLSGGRENTGELFF.

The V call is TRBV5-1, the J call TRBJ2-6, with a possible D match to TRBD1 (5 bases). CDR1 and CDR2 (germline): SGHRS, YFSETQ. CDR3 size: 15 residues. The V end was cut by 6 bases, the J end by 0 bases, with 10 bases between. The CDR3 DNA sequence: TGCGCCAGCATCGCAGGGAACTCTGGGGCCAACGTCCTGACTTTC. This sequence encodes CASIAGNSGANVLTF.

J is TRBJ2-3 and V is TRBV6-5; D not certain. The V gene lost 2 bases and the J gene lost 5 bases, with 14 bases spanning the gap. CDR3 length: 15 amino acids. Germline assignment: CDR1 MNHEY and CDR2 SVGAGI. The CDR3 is CASSYEATFGDTQYF. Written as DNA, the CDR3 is TGTGCCAGCAGTTACGAGGCGACCTTCGGAGATACGCAGTATTTT.

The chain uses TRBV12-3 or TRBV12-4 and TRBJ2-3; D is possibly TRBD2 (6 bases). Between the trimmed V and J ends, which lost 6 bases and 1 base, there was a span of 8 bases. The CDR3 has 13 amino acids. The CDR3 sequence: CASRDYGTDTQYF. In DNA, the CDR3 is TGTGCCAGCAGGGACTATGGCACAGATACGCAGTATTTT.

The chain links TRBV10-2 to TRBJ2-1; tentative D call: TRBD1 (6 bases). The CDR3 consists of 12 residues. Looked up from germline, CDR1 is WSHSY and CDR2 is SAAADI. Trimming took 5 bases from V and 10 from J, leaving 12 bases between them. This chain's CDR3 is CASSHRDREQFF. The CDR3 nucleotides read TGCGCCAGCAGTCACAGGGATCGGGAGCAGTTCTTC.

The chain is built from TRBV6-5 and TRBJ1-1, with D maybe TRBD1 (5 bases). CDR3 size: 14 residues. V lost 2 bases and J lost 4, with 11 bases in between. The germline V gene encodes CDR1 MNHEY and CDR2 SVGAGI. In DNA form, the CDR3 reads TGTGCCAGCAGTTACCTTCGGGGCGGCACTGAAGCTTTCTTT. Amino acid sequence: CASSYLRGGTEAFF.

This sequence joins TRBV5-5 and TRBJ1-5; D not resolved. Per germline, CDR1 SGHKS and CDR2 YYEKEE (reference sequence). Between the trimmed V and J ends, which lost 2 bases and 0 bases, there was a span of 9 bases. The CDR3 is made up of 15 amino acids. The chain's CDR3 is CASSFLWSSNQPQHF. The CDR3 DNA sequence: TGTGCCAGCAGCTTTTTGTGGAGTAGCAATCAGCCCCAGCATTTT.

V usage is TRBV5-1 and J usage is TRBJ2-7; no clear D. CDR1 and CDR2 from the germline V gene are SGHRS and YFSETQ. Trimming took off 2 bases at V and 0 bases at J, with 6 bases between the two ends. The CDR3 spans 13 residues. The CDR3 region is CASSFLNSYEQYF. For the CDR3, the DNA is TGCGCCAGCAGCTTCTTGAACTCCTACGAGCAGTACTTC.

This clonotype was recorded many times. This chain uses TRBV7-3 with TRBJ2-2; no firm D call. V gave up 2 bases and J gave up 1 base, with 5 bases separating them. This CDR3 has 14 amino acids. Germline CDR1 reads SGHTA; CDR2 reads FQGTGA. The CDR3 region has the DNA TGTGCCAGCAGCTTATTGGAGAACACCGGGGAGCTGTTTTTT. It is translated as CASSLLENTGELFF.

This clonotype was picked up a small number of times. CDR3 nucleotide sequence: TGCAGTGCCCTGGGACCGAGGGTCTTGTTCTTC. This codes for CSALGPRVLFF. The chain couples TRBV20-1 to TRBJ2-1; D could derive from TRBD1 or TRBD2 (5 bases each). Germline CDR1 and CDR2: DFQATT and SNEGSKA (reference sequence). This CDR3 has 11 amino acids. Trimming pared 6 bases from V and 15 bases from J, leaving 18 bases between.

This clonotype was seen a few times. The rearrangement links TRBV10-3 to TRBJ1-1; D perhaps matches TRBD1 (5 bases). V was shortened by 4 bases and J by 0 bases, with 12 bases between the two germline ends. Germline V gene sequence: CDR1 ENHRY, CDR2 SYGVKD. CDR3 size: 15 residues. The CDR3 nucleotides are TGTGCCATCAGTGGCACCAGGGCCATGAACACTGAAGCTTTCTTT. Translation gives CAISGTRAMNTEAFF.

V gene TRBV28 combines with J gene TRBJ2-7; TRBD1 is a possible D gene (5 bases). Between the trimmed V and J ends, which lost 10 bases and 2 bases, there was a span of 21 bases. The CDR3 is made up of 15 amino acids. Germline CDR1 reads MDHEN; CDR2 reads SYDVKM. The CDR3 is CATLPSITGTYEQYF. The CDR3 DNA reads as TGTGCCACCCTTCCAAGTATTACAGGTACCTACGAGCAGTACTTC. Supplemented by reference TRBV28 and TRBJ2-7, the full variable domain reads DVKVTQSSRYLVKRTGEKVFLECVQDMDHENMFWYRQDPGLGLRLIYFSYDVKMKEKGDIPEGYSVSREKKERFSLILESASTNQTSMYLCATLPSITGTYEQYFGPGTRLTVT.

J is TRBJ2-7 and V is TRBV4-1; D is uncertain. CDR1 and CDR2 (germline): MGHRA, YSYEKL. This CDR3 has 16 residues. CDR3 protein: CASSQDIFLPSYEQHV. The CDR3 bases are TGCGCCAGCAGCCAAGACATCTTTCTACCGTCCTACGAGCAGCACGTC.

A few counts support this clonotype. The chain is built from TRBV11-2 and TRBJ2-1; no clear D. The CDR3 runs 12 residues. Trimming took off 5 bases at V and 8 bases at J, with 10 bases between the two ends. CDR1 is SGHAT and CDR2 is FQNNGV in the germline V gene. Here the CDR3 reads CASSPRPYEQFF. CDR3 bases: TGTGCCAGCAGCCCCCGCCCATATGAGCAGTTCTTC.

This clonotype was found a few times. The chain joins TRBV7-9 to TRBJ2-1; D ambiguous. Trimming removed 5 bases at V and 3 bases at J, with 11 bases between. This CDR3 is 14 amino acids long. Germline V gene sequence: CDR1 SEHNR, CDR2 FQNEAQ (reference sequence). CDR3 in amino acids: CASSPDRDYNEQFF. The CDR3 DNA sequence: TGTGCCAGCAGCCCAGATAGAGACTACAATGAGCAGTTCTTC.